This T cell receptor (beta chain) was sequenced for a study of blood T cell repertoires in COVID-19. About the study: Sources were T cells, B-cell-depleted T cells, or PBMCs; the material itself was cDNA or gDNA.

Here immunoSEQ multiplex PCR was the method, and the copy in TCRdb shows in-frame clones only, minus some. The sample lists some 100,000 clones, roughly 92% seen once, with around 5.4% in the top ten. The junction had 7 bases not matched to a gene; V was cut back by 0 bases and J by 8 bases. The CDR3 extends over 15 amino acids. CDR1 and CDR2 (germline): SGHNT, YYREEE (reference sequence). This receptor was obtained from a man between 65 and 85 years old with acute or convalescent COVID-19. The sample taken for sequencing was peripheral blood. This chain joins TRBV5-4 and TRBJ2-1; 8 bases match TRBD2. The CDR3 sequence: CASSLGSGSIYEQFF. In nucleotides, the CDR3 is TGTGCCAGCAGCTTGGGAAGCGGGAGTATATATGAGCAGTTCTTC. Looking up the rest from reference TRBV5-4 and TRBJ2-1 gives the full variable domain: ETGVTQSPTHLIKTRGQQVTLRCSSQSGHNTVSWYQQALGQGPQFIFQYYREEENGRGNFPPRFSGLQFPNYSSELNVNALELDDSALYLCASSLGSGSIYEQFFGPGTRLTVL.